This TCR beta chain derives from a study of CD8 T cells in ankylosing spondylitis. Study-wide results and limits: There were earlier reports of some motif variants in reactive arthritis synovial fluid and blood. Characteristic, it appeared, of ankylosing spondylitis blood was a TCR beta motif of eight highly homologous variants. Clones linked to disease were reported to show significant enrichment in matched ankylosing spondylitis synovial fluid.

In the case of this clonotype: Antigen: not known.

TCRdb re-derived calls from the 5' RACE reads in MiXCR, one entry per CDR3 protein. The table includes under 300,000 distinct CDR3 sequences, around 9.2% detected once. The receptor was isolated from a male donor with ankylosing spondylitis or in good health (not recorded which). The sample comprised blood, either unsorted or a sorted T cell fraction (not recorded which).

The CDR3 region is CASSPTRLAHNEQFF. The CDR3 coding sequence is TGTGCCAGCTCACCAACGAGACTAGCGCACAATGAGCAGTTCTTC. The chain recombines TRBV18 with TRBJ2-1; 8 bases line up with TRBD2. Looked up from germline, CDR1 is KGHSH and CDR2 is LQKENI. V was clipped by 2 bases and J by 5 bases; unmatched bases: 5. The CDR3 runs to 15 residues.